Sequencing of this T cell receptor (beta chain) was carried out in a study of beta chain features in type 1 diabetes. This clone appeared a few times. Researchers reported sorting CD4+ naive, central memory, regulatory and stem cell-like memory cells via CD45RO/CCR7/CD25/CD127/CD95/CD27. The investigators reverse transcribed all of the isolated RNA, so they sequenced expressed TCRB transcripts. Sequenced by immunoSEQ multiplex PCR; TCRdb stores in-frame clones only, minus some. Among fewer than 150,000 clones listed, less than 8.5% were seen once. The V end was cut by 6 bases, the J end by 2 bases, with 17 bases between. Germline loops: CDR1 SQVTM, CDR2 ANQGSEA. The CDR3 consists of 14 residues.

This TCR came from a woman in her twenties or thirties in good health. The J gene is TRBJ2-7, the V gene TRBV29-1; a possible D gene is TRBD1 (6 bases). Sequencing was carried out using central memory CD4+ T cells from blood. CDR3 residues: CSVAGVPGTYEQYF. CDR3 coding DNA: TGCAGCGTCGCAGGGGTTCCAGGGACCTACGAGCAGTACTTC.